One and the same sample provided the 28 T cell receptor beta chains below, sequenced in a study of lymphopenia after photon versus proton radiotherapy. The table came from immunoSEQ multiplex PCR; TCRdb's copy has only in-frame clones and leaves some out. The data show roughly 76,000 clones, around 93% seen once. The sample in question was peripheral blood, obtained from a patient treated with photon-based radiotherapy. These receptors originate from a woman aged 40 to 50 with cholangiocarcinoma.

The CDR3 is CASSRHQGGSGQETQYF. CDR3 DNA: TGTGCCAGCAGCCGGCACCAGGGGGGGTCCGGGCAAGAGACCCAGTACTTC. The chain recombines TRBV4-2 with TRBJ2-5; either TRBD1 or TRBD2 may fit D (7 bases each). The germline gives CDR1 LGHNA, CDR2 YNFKEQ. This CDR3 comprises 17 residues. Trimming removed 4 bases from V and 2 bases from J, with 20 bases in between.

The CDR3: CASNAQGNEQFF. In nucleotides, the CDR3 is TGTGCCAGCAACGCCCAGGGGAATGAGCAGTTCTTC. The chain uses TRBV9 and TRBJ2-1; D possibly corresponds to TRBD1 (6 bases). V shed 6 bases and J shed 7 bases, with 11 bases lying between them. CDR1 is SGDLS and CDR2 is YYNGEE in the germline V gene. The CDR3 contains 12 residues.

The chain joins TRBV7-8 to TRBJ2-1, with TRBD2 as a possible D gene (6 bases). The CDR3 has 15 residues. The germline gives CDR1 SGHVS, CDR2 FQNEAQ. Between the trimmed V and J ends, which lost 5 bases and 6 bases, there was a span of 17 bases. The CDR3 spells CASSGRREFSNEQFF. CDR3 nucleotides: TGTGCCAGCAGCGGGAGGCGGGAATTTTCCAATGAGCAGTTCTTC. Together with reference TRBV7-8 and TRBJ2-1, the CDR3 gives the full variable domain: GAGVSQSPRYKVAKRGQDVALRCDPISGHVSLFWYQQALGQGPEFLTYFQNEAQLDKSGLPSDRFFAERPEGSVSTLKIQRTQQEDSAVYLCASSGRREFSNEQFFGPGTRLTVL.

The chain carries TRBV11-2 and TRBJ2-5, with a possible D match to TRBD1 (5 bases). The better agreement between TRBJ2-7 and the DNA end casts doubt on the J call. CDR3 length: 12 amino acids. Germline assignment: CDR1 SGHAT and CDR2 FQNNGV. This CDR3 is CASSFRVYEQYF. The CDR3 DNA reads TGTGCCAGCAGCTTCAGGGTTTACGAGCAGTACTTC.

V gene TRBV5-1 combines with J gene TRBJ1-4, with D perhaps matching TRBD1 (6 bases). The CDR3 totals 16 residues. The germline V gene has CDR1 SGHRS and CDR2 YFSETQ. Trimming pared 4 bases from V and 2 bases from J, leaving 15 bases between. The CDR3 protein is CASSREGGRTNEKLFF. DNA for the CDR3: TGCGCCAGCAGCCGGGAAGGGGGGCGCACTAATGAAAAACTGTTTTTT.

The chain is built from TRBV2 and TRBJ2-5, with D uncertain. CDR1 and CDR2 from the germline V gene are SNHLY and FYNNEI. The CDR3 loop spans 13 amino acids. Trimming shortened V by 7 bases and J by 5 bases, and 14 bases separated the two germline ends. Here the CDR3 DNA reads TGTGCCAGCACTCCTCGTCGTGGGGAGACCCAGTACTTC. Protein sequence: CASTPRRGETQYF.

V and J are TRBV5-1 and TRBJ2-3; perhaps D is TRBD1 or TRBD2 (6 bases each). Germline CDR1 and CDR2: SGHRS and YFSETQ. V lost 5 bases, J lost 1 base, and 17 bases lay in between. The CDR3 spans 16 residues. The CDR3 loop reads CASRLRGPRGTDTQYF. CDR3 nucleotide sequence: TGCGCCAGCAGGTTACGGGGGCCCAGAGGCACAGATACGCAGTATTTT.

DNA for the CDR3: TGTGCCAGCAGCGTAGCGGGAAGACCGGGAAATGAGCAGTTCTTC. This sequence encodes CASSVAGRPGNEQFF. V gene TRBV9 combines with J gene TRBJ2-1; a weak D match, TRBD2 (5 bases). Trimming took off 0 bases at V and 7 bases at J, with 14 bases between the two ends. This CDR3 spans 15 amino acids. Germline CDR1 is SGDLS and CDR2 is YYNGEE.

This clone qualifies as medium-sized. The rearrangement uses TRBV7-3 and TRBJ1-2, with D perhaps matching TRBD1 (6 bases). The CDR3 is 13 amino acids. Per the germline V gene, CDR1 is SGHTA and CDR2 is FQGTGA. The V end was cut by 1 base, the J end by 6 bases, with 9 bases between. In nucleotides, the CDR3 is TGTGCCAGCAGCTTAAGTCAGGGGAATGGCTACACCTTC. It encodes CASSLSQGNGYTF. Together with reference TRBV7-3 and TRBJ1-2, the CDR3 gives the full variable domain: GAGVSQTPSNKVTEKGKYVELRCDPISGHTALYWYRQSLGQGPEFLIYFQGTGAADDSGLPNDRFFAVRPEGSVSTLKIQRTERGDSAVYLCASSLSQGNGYTFGSGTRLTVV.

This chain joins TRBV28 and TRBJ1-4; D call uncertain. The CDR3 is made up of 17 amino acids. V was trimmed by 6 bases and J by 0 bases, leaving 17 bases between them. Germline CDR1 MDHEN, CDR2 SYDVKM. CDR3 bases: TGTGCCAGCAGCCTAACGTCGGGCGGGCCAACTAATGAAAAACTGTTTTTT. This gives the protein CASSLTSGGPTNEKLFF.

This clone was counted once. In DNA form, the CDR3 reads TGTGCCAGCAGTTTAGGCGGAGGGTTGGATGAAAAACTGTTTTTT. Translated: CASSLGGGLDEKLFF. The V gene is TRBV28, the J gene TRBJ1-4; no firm D call. Germline V gene lookup returns CDR1 MDHEN and CDR2 SYDVKM. CDR3 size: 15 residues. The V end was cut by 2 bases, the J end by 6 bases, with 13 bases between.

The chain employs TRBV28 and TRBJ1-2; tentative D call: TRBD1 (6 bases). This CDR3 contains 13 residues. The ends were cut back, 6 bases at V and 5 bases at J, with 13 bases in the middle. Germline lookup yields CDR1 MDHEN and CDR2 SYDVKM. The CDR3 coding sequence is TGTGCCAGCAGGGCGGGGGCAGGGTATGGCTACACCTTC. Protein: CASRAGAGYGYTF.

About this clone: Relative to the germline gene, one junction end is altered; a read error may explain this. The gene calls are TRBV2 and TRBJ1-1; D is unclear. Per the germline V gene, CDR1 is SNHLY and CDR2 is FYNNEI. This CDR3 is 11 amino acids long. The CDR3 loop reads CASSEVSSASF. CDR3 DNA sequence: TGTGCCAGCAGTGAAGTCAGTTCAGCGTCATTT.

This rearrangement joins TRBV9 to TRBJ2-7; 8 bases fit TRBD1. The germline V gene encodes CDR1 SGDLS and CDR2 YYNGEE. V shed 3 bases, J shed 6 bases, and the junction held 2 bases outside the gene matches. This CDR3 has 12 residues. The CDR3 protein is CASSETGAEQYF. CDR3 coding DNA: TGTGCCAGCAGCGAGACAGGGGCCGAGCAGTACTTC.

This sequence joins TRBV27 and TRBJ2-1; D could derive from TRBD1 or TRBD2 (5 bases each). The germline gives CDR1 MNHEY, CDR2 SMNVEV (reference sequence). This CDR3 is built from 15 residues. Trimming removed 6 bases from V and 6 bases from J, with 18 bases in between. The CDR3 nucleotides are TGTGCCAGCAGATACCTACCGGGACCGCTCAATGAGCAGTTCTTC. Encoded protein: CASRYLPGPLNEQFF.

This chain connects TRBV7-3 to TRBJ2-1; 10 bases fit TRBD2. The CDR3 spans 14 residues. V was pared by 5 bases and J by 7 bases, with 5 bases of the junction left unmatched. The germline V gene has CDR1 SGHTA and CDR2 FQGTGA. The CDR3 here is CASSEAGGRNEQFF. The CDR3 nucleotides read TGTGCCAGCAGCGAAGCGGGAGGGCGGAATGAGCAGTTCTTC.

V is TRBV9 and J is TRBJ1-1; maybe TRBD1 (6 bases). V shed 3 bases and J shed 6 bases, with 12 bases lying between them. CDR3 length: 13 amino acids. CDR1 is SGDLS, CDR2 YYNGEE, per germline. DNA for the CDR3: TGTGCCAGCAGCGAAGTGACAGGCGCTGAAGCTTTCTTT. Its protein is CASSEVTGAEAFF.

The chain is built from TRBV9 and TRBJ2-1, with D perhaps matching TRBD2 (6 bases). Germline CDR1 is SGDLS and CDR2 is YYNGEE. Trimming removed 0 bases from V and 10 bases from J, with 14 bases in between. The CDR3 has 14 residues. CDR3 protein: CASSVGEVIAEQFF. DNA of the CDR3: TGTGCCAGCAGCGTAGGGGAGGTGATTGCGGAGCAGTTCTTC. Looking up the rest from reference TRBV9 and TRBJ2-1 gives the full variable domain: DSGVTQTPKHLITATGQRVTLRCSPRSGDLSVYWYQQSLDQGLQFLIQYYNGEERAKGNILERFSAQQFPDLHSELNLSSLELGDSALYFCASSVGEVIAEQFFGPGTRLTVL.

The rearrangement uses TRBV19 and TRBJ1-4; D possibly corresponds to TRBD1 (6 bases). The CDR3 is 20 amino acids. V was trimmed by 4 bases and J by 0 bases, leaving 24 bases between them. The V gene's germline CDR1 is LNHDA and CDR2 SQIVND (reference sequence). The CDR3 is CASSTLPSQGSGATNEKLFF. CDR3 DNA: TGTGCCAGTAGTACCCTTCCTTCACAGGGTTCCGGGGCAACTAATGAAAAACTGTTTTTT.

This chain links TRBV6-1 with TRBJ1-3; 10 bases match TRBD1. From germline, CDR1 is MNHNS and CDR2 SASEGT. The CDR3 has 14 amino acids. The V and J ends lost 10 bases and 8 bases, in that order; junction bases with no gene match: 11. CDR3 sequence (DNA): TGTGCCATCTTCCGACAGGGGGCGAGGGACACCATATATTTT. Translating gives CAIFRQGARDTIYF.

This chain's CDR3 is CASSTRPTWNTGELFF. Here the CDR3 DNA reads TGTGCCAGTAGTACCCGACCGACATGGAACACCGGGGAGCTGTTTTTT. The chain links TRBV19 to TRBJ2-2, with D unresolved. Trimming pared 4 bases from V and 1 base from J, leaving 13 bases between. Per the germline V gene, CDR1 is LNHDA and CDR2 is SQIVND (reference sequence). CDR3 length: 16 residues.

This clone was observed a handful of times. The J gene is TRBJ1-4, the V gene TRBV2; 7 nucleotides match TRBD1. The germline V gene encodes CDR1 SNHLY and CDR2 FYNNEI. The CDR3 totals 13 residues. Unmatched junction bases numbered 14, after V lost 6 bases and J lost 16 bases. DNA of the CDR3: TGTGCCAGCAGGGGCCACGGACAGGTCTGGGGGTTTTTT. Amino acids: CASRGHGQVWGFF.

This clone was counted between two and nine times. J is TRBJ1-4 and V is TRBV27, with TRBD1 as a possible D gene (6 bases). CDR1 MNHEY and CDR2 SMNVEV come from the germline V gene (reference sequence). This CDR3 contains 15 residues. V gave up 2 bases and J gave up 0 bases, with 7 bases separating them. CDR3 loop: CASSLGQSTNEKLFF. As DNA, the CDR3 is TGTGCCAGCAGTTTAGGACAGTCAACTAATGAAAAACTGTTTTTT.

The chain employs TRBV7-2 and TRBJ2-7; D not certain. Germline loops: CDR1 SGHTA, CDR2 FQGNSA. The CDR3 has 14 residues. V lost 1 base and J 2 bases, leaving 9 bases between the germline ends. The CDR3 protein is CASSLGSLAYEQYF. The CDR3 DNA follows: TGTGCCAGCAGCTTAGGTAGTCTAGCCTACGAGCAGTACTTC.

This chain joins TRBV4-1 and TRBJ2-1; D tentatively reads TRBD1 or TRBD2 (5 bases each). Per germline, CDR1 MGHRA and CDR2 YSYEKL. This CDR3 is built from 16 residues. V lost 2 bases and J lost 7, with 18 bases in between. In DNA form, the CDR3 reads TGCGCCAGCAGCCAAATCCGGGGCTCTTTGGGTAATGAGCAGTTCTTC. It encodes CASSQIRGSLGNEQFF.

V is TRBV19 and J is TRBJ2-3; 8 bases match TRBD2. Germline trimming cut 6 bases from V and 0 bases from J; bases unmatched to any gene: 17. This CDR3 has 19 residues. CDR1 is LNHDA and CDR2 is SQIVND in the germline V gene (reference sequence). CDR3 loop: CASRSGRLAHPSSTDTQYF. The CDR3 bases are TGTGCCAGTAGATCGGGCAGACTAGCGCATCCTTCTAGCACAGATACGCAGTATTTT. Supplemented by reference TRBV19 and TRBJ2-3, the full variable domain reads DGGITQSPKYLFRKEGQNVTLSCEQNLNHDAMYWYRQDPGQGLRLIYYSQIVNDFQKGDIAEGYSVSREKKESFPLTVTSAQKNPTAFYLCASRSGRLAHPSSTDTQYFGPGTRLTVL.

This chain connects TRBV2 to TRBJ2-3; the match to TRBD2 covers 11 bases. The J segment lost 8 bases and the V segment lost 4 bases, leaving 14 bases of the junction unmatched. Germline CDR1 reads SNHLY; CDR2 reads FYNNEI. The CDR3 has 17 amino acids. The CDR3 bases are TGTGCCAGCAGTGGAGCTAGCGGGGGGCAATCTCGGGGTACGCAGTATTTT. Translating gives CASSGASGGQSRGTQYF. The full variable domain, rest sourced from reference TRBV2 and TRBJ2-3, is EPEVTQTPSHQVTQMGQEVILRCVPISNHLYFYWYRQILGQKVEFLVSFYNNEISEKSEIFDDQFSVERPDGSNFTLKIRSTKLEDSAMYFCASSGASGGQSRGTQYFGPGTRLTVL.

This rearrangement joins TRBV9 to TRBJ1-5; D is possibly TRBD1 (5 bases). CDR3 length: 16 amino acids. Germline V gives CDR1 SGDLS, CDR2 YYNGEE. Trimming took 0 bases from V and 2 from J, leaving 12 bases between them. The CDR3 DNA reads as TGTGCCAGCAGCGTAGGGCCGCAGGGAGGCAATCAGCCCCAGCATTTT. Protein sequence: CASSVGPQGGNQPQHF.